This record covers a single T cell receptor (beta chain). Random hexamers primed reverse transcription of roughly 0.5 to 1 ug RNA. MiXCR, applied by TCRdb to the immunoSEQ multiplex PCR reads, yields one record per CDR3 protein. The sample lists about 210,000 distinct CDR3 sequences; roughly 96% were seen once. This sample stems from a study of CD8 T cells in Susac syndrome. The CDR3 has 13 residues. Germline CDR1 reads SQVTM; CDR2 reads ANQGSEA. The V and J ends lost 6 bases and 5 bases respectively, with 16 bases between them. Sequences were obtained from CD4+ T cells from PBMCs. The TCR was taken from a human donor with multiple sclerosis. The chain joins TRBV29-1 to TRBJ1-1; D is uncertain. This chain's CDR3 is CSVGLKGETEAFF. In DNA, the CDR3 is TGCAGCGTGGGATTGAAAGGCGAGACTGAAGCTTTCTTT.